A single sample gave rise to the 27 T cell receptor beta chains below, sequenced in a study of T cells after yellow fever vaccination. Using its own MiXCR run on the 5' RACE reads, TCRdb lists one record per CDR3 protein. The profile shows about 50,000 distinct CDR3 sequences, about 5% of them singletons. Here the sequenced sample was PBMCs, either bulk or a sorted T-cell subset (CD4+, CD8+, memory, or dextramer-sorted; not recorded which), taken on the day of the yellow fever booster vaccination. The receptors shown here come from a man aged 18 to 30 who received the YFV17D yellow fever vaccine.

This clonotype showed up just a few times. CDR3 nucleotides: TGCGCCAGCAGCCAGGACACCGGTAGCGACTACTCTGGGGCCAACGTCCTGACTTTC. Amino acid sequence: CASSQDTGSDYSGANVLTF. The V call is TRBV4-3, the J call TRBJ2-6, with D perhaps being TRBD1 or TRBD2 (5 bases each). Per the germline V gene, CDR1 is LGHNA and CDR2 is YSLEER. CDR3 size: 19 residues. Trimming took 3 bases from V and 0 from J, leaving 18 bases between them.

This clonotype was seen only a few times. The J gene is TRBJ2-7, the V gene TRBV6-5, with no clear D. V lost 3 bases and J 6 bases, leaving 9 bases between the germline ends. The CDR3 has 12 amino acids. Germline CDR1 reads MNHEY; CDR2 reads SVGAGI. In DNA, the CDR3 is TGTGCCAGCAGTTATTTGGGGTCCGAGCAGTACTTC. Protein: CASSYLGSEQYF.

There are many counts of this clonotype. This chain links TRBV12-3 or TRBV12-4 with TRBJ2-7; 8 bases fit TRBD1. J was trimmed by 4 bases and V by 6 bases; bases with no gene match: 11. This CDR3 has 15 residues. CDR3 protein: CASSTNVQGAYEQYF. The DNA of the CDR3 is TGTGCCAGCAGCACAAACGTGCAGGGGGCTTACGAGCAGTACTTC.

This clonotype has more than one count but fewer than ten. This chain connects TRBV6-1 to TRBJ2-1; 10 bases fit TRBD2. J was trimmed by 9 bases and V by 7 bases; bases with no gene match: 12. This CDR3 spans 15 amino acids. Germline V CDR1 and CDR2: MNHNS, SASEGT. This CDR3 reads CASITSGGAVFEQFF. In DNA, the CDR3 is TGTGCCAGCATTACAAGCGGGGGGGCCGTTTTTGAGCAGTTCTTC.

This clonotype was seen many times. This sequence joins TRBV11-2 and TRBJ2-5, with 9 bases identical to TRBD1. The CDR3 is 17 residues long. Looked up from germline, CDR1 is SGHAT and CDR2 is FQNNGV. With 0 bases clipped from V and 6 bases from J, the junction kept 11 bases outside the gene matches. CDR3 amino acids: CASSLEPGQGVEKTQYF. The CDR3 region has the DNA TGTGCCAGCAGCTTAGAGCCGGGACAGGGCGTTGAGAAGACCCAGTACTTC.

The gene calls are TRBV6-2 or TRBV6-3 and TRBJ1-1; no clear D. CDR1 is MNHEY, CDR2 SVGEGT, per germline. There are 12 residues in the CDR3. V was clipped by 2 bases and J by 3 bases, with 4 bases between them. The CDR3 DNA sequence: TGTGCCAGCAGTTACCCGGACACTGAAGCTTTCTTT. Residues: CASSYPDTEAFF.

A few counts support this clonotype. V usage is TRBV20-1 and J usage is TRBJ2-1; 9 positions match TRBD1. Germline V lookup: CDR1 DFQATT, CDR2 SNEGSKA (reference sequence). The CDR3 covers 14 residues. V dropped 6 bases and J dropped 4; count of bases not matched to a gene: 7. CDR3 nucleotide sequence: TGCAGTGCGCTCACAGGGGGCTTTTACAATGAGCAGTTCTTC. Protein: CSALTGGFYNEQFF.

The CDR3 spells CASSRGAYEQYF. DNA for the CDR3: TGTGCCAGCAGCCGGGGGGCCTACGAGCAGTACTTC. This chain connects TRBV11-1 to TRBJ2-7; 7 bases map to TRBD2. Germline V CDR1 and CDR2: SGHAT, FQDESV (reference sequence). V shed 5 bases and J 2 bases; nucleotides not matched to a gene: 0. The CDR3 loop spans 12 amino acids.

This clonotype was observed a single time. V and J are TRBV6-2 or TRBV6-3 and TRBJ2-1; TRBD1 is a possible D gene (6 bases). V was shortened by 6 bases and J by 4 bases, with 10 bases between the two germline ends. The CDR3 length is 13 residues. Germline V lookup: CDR1 MNHEY, CDR2 SVGEGT. CDR3 protein: CASRYRVYNEQFF. The CDR3 nucleotides are TGTGCCAGCAGGTACAGGGTATACAATGAGCAGTTCTTC.

This clonotype was observed many times. The chain couples TRBV12-3 or TRBV12-4 to TRBJ1-1; D possibly corresponds to TRBD1 (5 bases). The CDR3 is 15 amino acids. With 5 bases removed from V and 3 bases from J, the gap between germline ends came to 16 bases. CDR3: CASSHPGGGDTEAFF. CDR3 in DNA: TGTGCCAGCAGTCACCCCGGGGGGGGGGACACTGAAGCTTTCTTT.

This clonotype was counted between two and nine times. The J gene is TRBJ2-7, the V gene TRBV6-5; D may match TRBD1 or TRBD2 (5 bases each). Trimming took 6 bases from V and 2 from J, leaving 14 bases between them. The CDR3 extends over 14 amino acids. Germline CDR1 is MNHEY and CDR2 is SVGAGI. CDR3 nucleotide sequence: TGTGCCAGCAGCCACACCCGAGGGGCCTACGAGCAGTACTTC. Protein sequence: CASSHTRGAYEQYF.

The chain recombines TRBV7-8 with TRBJ2-3; maybe TRBD1 (6 bases). This CDR3 has 15 amino acids. V was shortened by 2 bases and J by 4 bases, with 13 bases between the two germline ends. Germline loops: CDR1 SGHVS, CDR2 FQNEAQ. Written as DNA, the CDR3 is TGTGCCAGCAGCTTATTGGGGGCAAGTTCAGATACGCAGTATTTT. Its translation is CASSLLGASSDTQYF.

This clonotype was seen only a few times. This chain joins TRBV6-2 or TRBV6-3 and TRBJ1-1; 7 bases fit TRBD1. CDR1 is MNHEY and CDR2 is SVGEGT in the germline V gene. With V trimmed by 6 bases and J by 8 bases, 12 bases remained unmatched. The CDR3 has 14 residues. The CDR3 here is CASRITGEGSEAFF. CDR3 nucleotides: TGTGCCAGCAGAATTACAGGGGAGGGGTCAGAAGCTTTCTTT.

This clonotype was counted only a few times. V and J are TRBV29-1 and TRBJ2-6, with D uncertain. The CDR3 loop spans 13 amino acids. V gave up 3 bases and J gave up 2 bases, with 5 bases separating them. CDR1 SQVTM and CDR2 ANQGSEA come from the germline V gene. The CDR3 is CSVDEAGANVLTF. In DNA form, the CDR3 reads TGCAGCGTTGACGAGGCTGGGGCCAACGTCCTGACTTTC. Full variable domain (outside the CDR3, taken from reference TRBV29-1 and TRBJ2-6): SAVISQKPSRDICQRGTSLTIQCQVDSQVTMMFWYRQQPGQSLTLIATANQGSEATYESGFVIDKFPISRPNLTFSTLTVSNMSPEDSSIYLCSVDEAGANVLTFGAGSRLTVL.

The chain carries TRBV7-8 and TRBJ2-1, with D perhaps matching TRBD1 (6 bases). This CDR3 spans 16 amino acids. V was clipped by 5 bases and J by 2 bases, with 16 bases between them. The germline V gene encodes CDR1 SGHVS and CDR2 FQNEAQ. As DNA, the CDR3 is TGTGCCAGCAGCCACCTGGGGGCTAGGACCTACAATGAGCAGTTCTTC. This encodes CASSHLGARTYNEQFF.

Many counts were recorded for this clonotype. The chain recombines TRBV4-1 with TRBJ2-7; a weak D match, TRBD1 (6 bases). From germline, CDR1 is MGHRA and CDR2 YSYEKL. Trimming stripped 5 bases from V and 3 bases from J, with 14 bases between. CDR3 length: 14 amino acids. The CDR3 region has the DNA TGCGCCAGCAGCACCCGGGACACGAGCTACGAGCAGTACTTC. Translation: CASSTRDTSYEQYF.

Comments on this clonotype: Without the conserved terminal phenylalanine or tryptophan, this CDR3 likely stems from a read error. V and J are TRBV20-1 and TRBJ2-5, with 11 bases aligning to TRBD2. CDR1 DFQATT and CDR2 SNEGSKA come from the germline V gene (reference sequence). The V gene end was trimmed by 0 bases and the J gene end by 1 base; junction bases not matched to a gene: 1. The CDR3 spans 15 residues. DNA for the CDR3: TGCAGTGCTAGAGACCTAGCGGGGGGCCAAGAGACCCAGTACTCC. It is translated as CSARDLAGGQETQYS.

V gene TRBV7-9 combines with J gene TRBJ1-5, with D hard to call. V gave up 2 bases and J gave up 7 bases, with 6 bases separating them. The CDR3 runs 12 residues. The V gene's germline CDR1 is SEHNR and CDR2 FQNEAQ (reference sequence). DNA of the CDR3: TGTGCCAGCAGCTTAATGGGGCAGCCCCAGCATTTT. It codes for CASSLMGQPQHF.

This clonotype showed up many times. The chain is built from TRBV12-3 or TRBV12-4 and TRBJ2-5; D possibly matches TRBD1 or TRBD2 (5 bases each). The germline V and J ends were trimmed by 6 bases and 2 bases, with 19 bases remaining between them. The CDR3 has 16 residues. This chain's CDR3 is CASSSNRDHKQETQYF. As DNA, the CDR3 is TGTGCCAGCAGCTCCAACCGGGACCACAAACAAGAGACCCAGTACTTC.

This clonotype has ten or more counts. J is TRBJ2-1 and V is TRBV5-1; the match to TRBD2 covers 7 bases. The germline V gene has CDR1 SGHRS and CDR2 YFSETQ. Trimming at V came to 0 bases and at J to 0 bases, leaving 6 bases not matched to a gene. This CDR3 contains 17 residues. The CDR3 DNA sequence: TGCGCCAGCAGCTTGGTCCCAGCGGGGAGCTCCTACAATGAGCAGTTCTTC. As protein: CASSLVPAGSSYNEQFF. Full variable domain (missing parts from reference TRBV5-1 and TRBJ2-1): KAGVTQTPRYLIKTRGQQVTLSCSPISGHRSVSWYQQTPGQGLQFLFEYFSETQRNKGNFPGRFSGRQFSNSRSEMNVSTLELGDSALYLCASSLVPAGSSYNEQFFGPGTRLTVL.

This clonotype was found a few times. The chain links TRBV6-2 or TRBV6-3 to TRBJ2-7, with TRBD2 identical over 9 bases. Germline trimming cut 7 bases from V and 0 bases from J; bases unmatched to any gene: 4. This CDR3 spans 14 amino acids. Germline assignment: CDR1 MNHEY and CDR2 SVGEGT. Here the CDR3 reads CASISSGDSYEQYV. Written as DNA, the CDR3 is TGTGCCAGCATATCTAGCGGGGACTCCTACGAGCAGTACGTC.

This clonotype was observed many times. The V and J genes are TRBV6-5 and TRBJ2-1; TRBD2 aligns across 10 bases. J lost 5 bases, V lost 4 bases, and 8 bases had no gene match. The germline V gene encodes CDR1 MNHEY and CDR2 SVGAGI. The CDR3 spans 16 residues. CDR3 protein: CASSSQIAGGDNEQFF. In DNA form, the CDR3 reads TGTGCCAGCAGTTCTCAAATAGCGGGGGGAGACAATGAGCAGTTCTTC.

The CDR3 here is CASRDRGTSNQPQHF. CDR3 DNA sequence: TGTGCCAGCAGGGACCGCGGGACATCTAATCAGCCCCAGCATTTT. This chain joins TRBV6-1 and TRBJ1-5; a possible D gene is TRBD1 (6 bases). Trimming removed 6 bases at V and 4 bases at J, with 16 bases between. The CDR3 loop spans 15 amino acids. CDR1 and CDR2 (germline): MNHNS, SASEGT.

This chain joins TRBV11-3 and TRBJ2-4, with 8 positions matching TRBD2. CDR1 and CDR2 from the germline V gene are SGHNT and YENEEA. V lost 5 bases, J lost 5 bases, and 5 bases stayed unmatched. CDR3 length: 14 residues. Written as DNA, the CDR3 is TGTGCCAGCAGCCCGGGGGGGGGACAAAACATTCAGTACTTC. This encodes CASSPGGGQNIQYF.

This clonotype has ten or more counts. The chain has TRBV7-2 and TRBJ1-1; 7 bases are a match to TRBD1. The CDR3 runs to 14 residues. With V trimmed by 1 base and J by 4 bases, 3 bases remained unmatched. Germline CDR1 SGHTA, CDR2 FQGNSA. For the CDR3, the DNA is TGTGCCAGCAGCTTAGGGTCAGGGGGCACTGAAGCTTTCTTT. Its translation is CASSLGSGGTEAFF.

The V call is TRBV5-1, the J call TRBJ1-4; D remains ambiguous. CDR1 is SGHRS and CDR2 is YFSETQ in the germline V gene. V was clipped by 3 bases and J by 3 bases, with 9 bases between them. The CDR3 extends over 14 amino acids. CDR3 DNA sequence: TGCGCCAGCAGCTCCCTCCGGGCTAATGAAAAACTGTTTTTT. Translated, it gives CASSSLRANEKLFF.

This clonotype was counted many times. The rearrangement links TRBV11-2 to TRBJ2-7; tentative D call: TRBD1 (6 bases). There are 14 residues in the CDR3. In germline, CDR1 is SGHAT, CDR2 FQNNGV. V was cut by 0 bases and J by 3 bases, with 9 bases left in between. CDR3 sequence (DNA): TGTGCCAGCAGCTTAGAGGCAGGGGACTACGAGCAGTACTTC. It translates to CASSLEAGDYEQYF.